The source of this T cell receptor (beta chain) is a study of T cell repertoires in cytomegalovirus infection. Germline lookup yields CDR1 SGHRS and CDR2 YFSETQ. There are 14 residues in the CDR3. Concerning this clonotype itself: The junction differs from germline at one of its ends, possibly a read error.

TCRdb reprocessed the reads via MiXCR and lists one record per CDR3 protein. The data hold roughly 760,000 distinct CDR3 sequences, with 35% observed a single time. This receptor was obtained from a human donor in good health (CMV status not recorded). Some clones in this sample may be carry-over from other donors' samples. Sequenced input: PBMCs. V is TRBV5-1 and J is TRBJ2-5, with a weak D call TRBD1 (7 bases). CDR3 protein: CANSLAPGGETQYF. DNA of the CDR3: TGCGCCAACAGCTTGGCCCCAGGGGGGGAGACCCAGTACTTC.